Each of the 25 T cell receptor beta chains below was sequenced from the same sample in a study of T cells in Graves' hyperthyroidism and ophthalmopathy. Using RNA transcripts as the source, TCR beta CDR3 regions were amplified. Initially, a first-round RT-PCR of the TCR CDR3 employed the HTBI primer set. TCRdb independently ran MiXCR on the multiplex PCR reads; one entry per CDR3 protein. The table shows about 620,000 distinct CDR3 sequences, with about 16% occurring only once. The sample was blood. These receptor sequences come from a young woman with Graves' hyperthyroidism.

This clonotype appeared many times. Here the CDR3 DNA reads TGTGCCAGCAGTTCCCAGACCACAGATACGCAGTATTTT. Translation gives CASSSQTTDTQYF. The chain employs TRBV6-2 or TRBV6-3 and TRBJ2-3; no definite D call. Germline CDR1 MNHEY, CDR2 SVGEGT. The V end lost 4 bases, the J end lost 2 bases, and 7 bases lay between the germline ends. This CDR3 comprises 13 residues.

As regards this clonotype: The junction shows a germline mismatch at one end, possibly a read error. This sequence joins TRBV28 and TRBJ2-7, with TRBD2 matching 12 bases. Per germline, CDR1 MDHEN and CDR2 SYDVKM. The CDR3 length is 17 residues. CDR3 bases: TGTACCAGCAGTTTGATTTCTAGCGGGAGGGGATCCTACGAGCAGTACTTC. Encoded protein: CTSSLISSGRGSYEQYF.

The V and J genes are TRBV19 and TRBJ2-7; D tentatively reads TRBD1 or TRBD2 (6 bases each). The CDR3 loop spans 14 amino acids. CDR1 and CDR2 (germline): LNHDA, SQIVND (reference sequence). V shed 5 bases and J shed 0 bases, with 11 bases lying between them. The CDR3 loop reads CASSGGDNSYEQYF. In nucleotides, the CDR3 is TGTGCCAGTAGTGGCGGGGACAACTCCTACGAGCAGTACTTC.

Ten or more counts support this clonotype. The rearrangement joins TRBV20-1 to TRBJ2-1; TRBD2 matches 11 bases. Looked up from germline, CDR1 is DFQATT and CDR2 is SNEGSKA (reference sequence). This CDR3 contains 15 residues. V was clipped by 4 bases and J by 5 bases; unmatched bases: 7. The CDR3: CSATTGTSGNNEQFF. The CDR3 nucleotides read TGCAGTGCTACAACCGGGACTAGCGGAAACAATGAGCAGTTCTTC.

This clonotype was detected ten times or more. CDR3 sequence: CASSQDWADTQYF. As DNA, the CDR3 is TGTGCCAGCAGCCAAGATTGGGCAGATACGCAGTATTTT. The chain employs TRBV3-1 and TRBJ2-3, with D unclear. Germline lookup yields CDR1 LGHDT and CDR2 YNNKEL (reference sequence). V was cut by 0 bases and J by 4 bases, with 5 bases left in between. The CDR3 loop spans 13 amino acids.

The chain combines TRBV27 with TRBJ2-1, with D perhaps TRBD2 (5 bases). Germline V gives CDR1 MNHEY, CDR2 SMNVEV (reference sequence). With 6 bases removed from V and 6 bases from J, the gap between germline ends came to 18 bases. CDR3 length: 15 residues. CDR3 region: CASSPGVSGFNEQFF. The CDR3 DNA follows: TGTGCCAGCAGCCCCGGGGTATCAGGTTTCAATGAGCAGTTCTTC.

The DNA for the CDR3 is TGCGCCAGCAGCTCGACCTCAGGGGGCAAATGGGAGCAGTACTTC. It specifies CASSSTSGGKWEQYF. The chain carries TRBV5-1 and TRBJ2-7, with 8 bases that match TRBD1. The germline V gene has CDR1 SGHRS and CDR2 YFSETQ. The CDR3 is 15 residues long. The trim removed 3 bases at V and 7 bases at J, leaving 12 bases unmatched.

This clonotype was detected ten times or more. This sequence joins TRBV3-1 and TRBJ2-7, with no clear D. The CDR3 length is 14 residues. From germline, CDR1 is LGHDT and CDR2 YNNKEL (reference sequence). The V end lost 3 bases, the J end lost 0 bases, and 9 bases lay between the germline ends. The CDR3 DNA follows: TGTGCCAGCAGCCAGGCAGTAATCTCCTACGAGCAGTACTTC. Translating gives CASSQAVISYEQYF.

This clonotype was recorded a few times. This chain connects TRBV6-4 to TRBJ2-7; TRBD2 aligns across 9 bases. CDR3 length equals 13 residues. The germline CDR1 and CDR2 sequences are MRHNA and SNTAGT. Losses at the gene ends were 7 bases for V and 3 bases for J; bases not matched to a gene: 4. Written as DNA, the CDR3 is TGTGCCAGCAATAGCGGGAGCGGCTACGAGCAGTACTTC. Protein sequence: CASNSGSGYEQYF.

This sequence joins TRBV7-8 and TRBJ1-1; D may be TRBD1 (5 bases). Germline assignment: CDR1 SGHVS and CDR2 FQNEAQ. This CDR3 region has 17 residues. Trimming took 5 bases from V and 0 from J, leaving 19 bases between them. The CDR3 coding sequence is TGTGCCAGCAGCCCTTACAGAGGGGAAAGAATGAACACTGAAGCTTTCTTT. It codes for CASSPYRGERMNTEAFF.

This clonotype was found many times. The rearrangement joins TRBV20-1 to TRBJ2-7, with D perhaps TRBD1 or TRBD2 (5 bases each). V gave up 6 bases and J gave up 0 bases, with 9 bases separating them. Germline V lookup: CDR1 DFQATT, CDR2 SNEGSKA (reference sequence). This CDR3 has 12 residues. The CDR3 is CSAGPLSYEQYF. As DNA, the CDR3 is TGCAGTGCGGGACCTCTCTCCTACGAGCAGTACTTC.

The rearrangement uses TRBV20-1 and TRBJ2-7, with 9 bases aligning to TRBD2. With 3 bases clipped from V and 4 bases from J, the junction kept 13 bases outside the gene matches. The CDR3 loop spans 16 amino acids. Germline V gene sequence: CDR1 DFQATT, CDR2 SNEGSKA (reference sequence). The CDR3, as DNA: TGCAGTGCTAGGGCAGGGACTAGCAGGGGGAAATACGAGCAGTACTTC. Translated, it gives CSARAGTSRGKYEQYF.

At least ten counts were recorded for this clonotype. The chain joins TRBV28 to TRBJ2-2, with unresolved D. This CDR3 has 14 residues. The V gene lost 5 bases and the J gene lost 1 base, with 8 bases spanning the gap. The germline V gene has CDR1 MDHEN and CDR2 SYDVKM. The CDR3 DNA follows: TGTGCCAGCAGTGATCGTGGGAACACCGGGGAGCTGTTTTTT. Encoded protein: CASSDRGNTGELFF. Full variable domain (missing parts from reference TRBV28 and TRBJ2-2): DVKVTQSSRYLVKRTGEKVFLECVQDMDHENMFWYRQDPGLGLRLIYFSYDVKMKEKGDIPEGYSVSREKKERFSLILESASTNQTSMYLCASSDRGNTGELFFGEGSRLTVL.

In this sample, this clonotype turned up a few times. No DNA is shown, since the ends of the CDR3 on it are uncertain; the CDR3 is the one TCRdb lists. The chain joins TRBV12-3 or TRBV12-4 to TRBJ2-7. Including both end residues, the CDR3 is 15 amino acids long. CDR3: CASSRTVLGAYEQYF.

This clonotype was recorded many times. The chain employs TRBV12-3 or TRBV12-4 and TRBJ2-3; 7 bases line up with TRBD2. The CDR3 loop spans 16 amino acids. V gave up 7 bases and J gave up 1 base; unmatched junction bases: 11. Here the CDR3 DNA reads TGTGCCAGCATTACCCCCGGCGGGAGCGGCACAGATACGCAGTATTTT. It yields the protein CASITPGGSGTDTQYF.

This clonotype came up many times. The chain has TRBV2 and TRBJ1-5; D is perhaps TRBD1 (5 bases). The germline CDR1 and CDR2 sequences are SNHLY and FYNNEI. V was pared by 0 bases and J by 6 bases, with 15 bases between. This CDR3 region has 16 residues. The chain's CDR3 is CASSEAEPGTGQPQHF. The CDR3 nucleotides are TGTGCCAGCAGTGAAGCAGAGCCAGGGACGGGTCAGCCCCAGCATTTT.

This clonotype appeared many times. The V and J genes are TRBV28 and TRBJ2-7, with D hard to call. V lost 3 bases and J 2 bases, leaving 14 bases between the germline ends. The CDR3 sequence is 15 residues long. Germline CDR1 is MDHEN and CDR2 is SYDVKM. This CDR3 reads CASSFPAIGTYEQYF. For the CDR3, the DNA is TGTGCCAGCAGTTTTCCGGCTATAGGCACCTACGAGCAGTACTTC.

In this sample, this clonotype turned up many times. This sequence joins TRBV24-1 and TRBJ2-2; 8 bases line up with TRBD1. CDR3 length: 17 residues. V lost 5 bases to trimming and J lost 1 base; unmatched junction nucleotides: 8. Germline V CDR1 and CDR2: KGHDR, SFDVKD. The CDR3 bases are TGTGCCACCAGTGCCCATACAGGGGGAGTGAACACCGGGGAGCTGTTTTTT. Its translation is CATSAHTGGVNTGELFF.

This clonotype has more than one count but fewer than ten. The V and J genes are TRBV7-8 and TRBJ2-5, with no clear D. This CDR3 comprises 13 residues. Trimming cost V 5 bases and J 5 bases, with 12 bases left between them. Germline CDR1 is SGHVS and CDR2 is FQNEAQ. CDR3 nucleotides: TGTGCCAGCAGCCTCCACCGGGCGGAGACCCAGTACTTC. Translating it yields CASSLHRAETQYF.

This clonotype occurred a few times. This chain links TRBV3-1 with TRBJ2-7; the D is unclear. Per germline, CDR1 LGHDT and CDR2 YNNKEL (reference sequence). The V end lost 0 bases, the J end lost 0 bases, and 12 bases lay between the germline ends. The CDR3 loop spans 16 amino acids. CDR3 amino acids: CASSQELDTGSYEQYF. The CDR3 bases are TGTGCCAGCAGCCAAGAACTGGATACCGGCTCCTACGAGCAGTACTTC.

CDR3 DNA sequence: TGCAGCGTTGATCAGGAGACCCAGTACTTC. This sequence encodes CSVDQETQYF. This chain uses TRBV29-1 with TRBJ2-5; D gene uncertain. The CDR3 has 10 amino acids. The V end was cut by 3 bases, the J end by 5 bases, with 4 bases between. Germline V lookup: CDR1 SQVTM, CDR2 ANQGSEA.

This clonotype has a count of ten or more. This chain joins TRBV6-2 or TRBV6-3 and TRBJ2-7, with 7 bases fitting TRBD1. The CDR3 length is 16 residues. The germline CDR1 and CDR2 sequences are MNHEY and SVGEGT. With 4 bases clipped from V and 3 bases from J, the junction kept 12 bases outside the gene matches. CDR3: CASSSGQTLIDYEQYF. DNA of the CDR3: TGTGCCAGCAGTTCGGGACAGACCTTGATCGACTACGAGCAGTACTTC.

This clonotype has more than one count but fewer than ten. This chain links TRBV10-3 with TRBJ1-1; D ambiguous. Trimming removed 8 bases at V and 3 bases at J, with 10 bases between. This CDR3 has 12 amino acids. Germline V gene data show CDR1 as ENHRY and CDR2 as SYGVKD. CDR3 nucleotides: TGTGCCATCTCAAACGGGGACACTGAAGCTTTCTTT. Protein: CAISNGDTEAFF.

Points on this clonotype: A single base separates this from a much larger clone, so it may be a read error. The chain joins TRBV6-2 or TRBV6-3 to TRBJ2-3; possibly TRBD1 for D (5 bases). Germline loops: CDR1 MNHEY, CDR2 SVGEGT. V lost 7 bases, J lost 4 bases, and 18 bases lay in between. The CDR3 is 15 amino acids. The CDR3 is CASTTGPLPSDTQYF. CDR3 sequence (DNA): TGTGCCAGCACTACAGGACCCCTGCCCTCAGATACGCAGTATTTT.

This clonotype appeared many times. V gene TRBV12-3 or TRBV12-4 combines with J gene TRBJ2-1, with D uncertain. V was clipped by 6 bases and J by 7 bases, with 10 bases between them. CDR3 length: 12 amino acids. CDR3: CASSSTANEQFF. The CDR3 coding sequence is TGTGCCAGCAGCTCTACAGCTAATGAGCAGTTCTTC.